This T cell receptor beta chain was identified during a study of cytomegalovirus exposure and HLA in healthy donors. Points from the study as a whole: Previous analysis showed most TCR beta V segments were productive about 87% or about 30% of the time. Cytomegalovirus-associated status was assigned to roughly 160 TCR beta chains. According to reports, the classifier identified cytomegalovirus status with high specificity and sensitivity.

The trim removed 5 bases at V and 2 bases at J, leaving 4 bases unmatched. CDR3 length: 15 residues. Germline V lookup: CDR1 SEHNR, CDR2 FQNEAQ (reference sequence). Regarding this clone: Its antigen is unknown.

A multiplex PCR was run with 60 Vbeta primers and 13 Jbeta primers. Original methodology: Later reanalysis found about 80 million unique TCR beta chains, around 10 million of them shared. Here immunoSEQ multiplex PCR was the method, and the copy in TCRdb shows in-frame clones only, minus some. The V and J calls and clone size come from that table; D and trimming were worked out from the DNA. The sample totals tens of thousands of clones. The sequencing sample was made of PBMCs. V usage is TRBV7-9 and J usage is TRBJ2-2, with TRBD1 matching 8 bases. The sequence was obtained from a middle-aged woman in good health and CMV-seronegative. The CDR3 is CASSGDRSNTGELFF. Here the CDR3 DNA reads TGTGCCAGCAGCGGGGACAGGTCAAACACCGGGGAGCTGTTTTTT.